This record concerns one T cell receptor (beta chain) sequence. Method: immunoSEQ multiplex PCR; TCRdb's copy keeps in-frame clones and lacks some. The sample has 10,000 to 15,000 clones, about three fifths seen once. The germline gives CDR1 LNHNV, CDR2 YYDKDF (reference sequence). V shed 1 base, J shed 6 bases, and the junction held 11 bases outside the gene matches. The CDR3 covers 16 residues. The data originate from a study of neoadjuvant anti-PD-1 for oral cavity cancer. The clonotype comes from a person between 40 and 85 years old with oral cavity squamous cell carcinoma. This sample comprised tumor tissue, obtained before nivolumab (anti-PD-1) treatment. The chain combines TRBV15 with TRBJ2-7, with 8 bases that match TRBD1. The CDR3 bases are TGTGCCACCAGCAGAGGGGGTCGGCAGGGGGCGACCGAGCAGTACTTC. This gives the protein CATSRGGRQGATEQYF.